This TCR beta chain was observed in a study of Graves' ophthalmopathy and Graves' hyperthyroidism. Study-wide background: Peripheral blood was gathered at the point of initial diagnosis, before any treatment started. Regarding the study as a whole: Stable hyperthyroidism and ophthalmopathy were told apart by a 13-signature model, which achieved 85% to 90% sensitivity and around 80% specificity. Among thyroid clonotypes expanded above 0.001 frequency, most also appeared in blood.

The sequenced template was RNA, covering the TCR beta CDR3 region. First-round RT-PCR relied on HTBI primers, and a second-round multiplex PCR came next. In TCRdb, the multiplex PCR reads were re-called with MiXCR into one record per CDR3 protein. There are 350,000 to 450,000 distinct CDR3 sequences in the sample; approximately 20% occur only once, and roughly 1.4% lies in the top ten. Exclusion criteria comprised other autoimmune diseases, uncontrolled infections, pregnancy or lactation in patients. The CDR3 is made up of 16 amino acids. V lost 5 bases, J lost 3 bases, and 12 bases stayed unmatched. This clonotype came up many times. Its antigen is undetermined.

This sequence was found in a woman aged 18-30 years with Graves' ophthalmopathy. The chain recombines TRBV12-3 or TRBV12-4 with TRBJ2-7; TRBD2 matches 8 bases. Sequencing was performed on peripheral blood. CDR3 protein: CASSPRRVAGHYEQYF. The DNA of the CDR3 is TGTGCCAGCAGTCCCCGCCGGGTAGCGGGGCACTACGAGCAGTACTTC.